Included here is one T cell receptor (beta chain) sequence, with context. Its antigen remains unidentified. J was trimmed by 3 bases and V by 6 bases; bases with no gene match: 7. The length of the CDR3 is 15 residues. CDR1 is SNHLY, CDR2 FYNNEI, per germline. The data derive from a study of vaccination effects on CD4 cells after COVID-19. Sequencing followed a ViraFEST assay step that expanded antigen-specific CD4+ T cells with viral peptide pools. Researchers isolated CD4+ T cells once about eleven days of culture had elapsed. Each person got two doses of an mRNA SARS-CoV-2 vaccine, BNT162b2 or mRNA-1273. The authors exchanged half the medium for IL-2 medium on days 3 and 7. The study, taken as a whole, reports: Few convalescent patients were studied, and early post-infection samples were lacking.

The protocol was immunoSEQ multiplex PCR, while the TCRdb copy is restricted to in-frame clones and leaves out a portion. The sample yields nearly 25,000 clones, about 70% seen once. This TCR came from a human donor who received a COVID-19 vaccine. This specimen was CD4+ T cells from PBMCs cultured with SARS-CoV-2 spike peptides, taken after COVID-19 vaccination. The chain recombines TRBV2 with TRBJ2-1; the match to TRBD1 covers 8 bases. The CDR3 DNA sequence: TGTGCCAGCAGGCAGGACAGGGCCGACTACAATGAGCAGTTCTTC. It codes for CASRQDRADYNEQFF. Using reference TRBV2 and TRBJ2-1 for the parts outside the CDR3, the full variable domain is EPEVTQTPSHQVTQMGQEVILRCVPISNHLYFYWYRQILGQKVEFLVSFYNNEISEKSEIFDDQFSVERPDGSNFTLKIRSTKLEDSAMYFCASRQDRADYNEQFFGPGTRLTVL.